The clone carrying this T cell receptor (beta chain) was counted between two and nine times. The CDR3 is 12 residues long. Losses at the gene ends were 7 bases for V and 6 bases for J; bases not matched to a gene: 5. Germline CDR1 SEHNR, CDR2 FQNEAQ (reference sequence). The sample comes from a study of blood T cell repertoires in COVID-19. Across the whole study: T cells, B-cell-depleted T cells, or PBMCs provided the cDNA or gDNA that served as material.

In the authors' workflow: Reference gene primers were amplified, and this amplification served to estimate nucleated cell counts. The table came from immunoSEQ multiplex PCR; TCRdb's copy has only in-frame clones and leaves some out. V and J calls and clone size are given by that table; D and trimming were obtained from the DNA. The sample records about 170,000 clones, more than 60% being singletons. The chain joins TRBV7-9 to TRBJ2-7, with 8 bases lining up with TRBD2. This clonotype was sampled from a man aged 60 to 69 with acute or convalescent COVID-19. Sequenced input: peripheral blood. CDR3 region: CASTPAGGEQYF. The CDR3 DNA reads as TGTGCCAGCACCCCCGCGGGGGGCGAGCAGTACTTC.